This entry lists 23 T cell receptor beta chains sequenced from one sample in a study of T-cell memory formation after mild COVID-19. TCRdb re-called the 5' RACE reads through MiXCR, storing one row per CDR3 protein. The table records 300,000 to 400,000 distinct CDR3 sequences, roughly 15% of them present only once. The material sequenced was PBMCs or a T cell subset sorted from them (not recorded which). These TCRs come from a young man who had mild COVID-19 (a few samples of this study predate the infection). Cell type and time point are not known.

A word on this clonotype: A read error may be the cause here, since a much bigger clone is one base away. This rearrangement joins TRBV25-1 to TRBJ2-1; D is ambiguous. The CDR3 is 11 amino acids. The germline V and J ends were trimmed by 4 bases and 8 bases, with 6 bases remaining between them. Per germline, CDR1 MGHDK and CDR2 SYGVNS. CDR3 in DNA: TGTGCCAGCAGTGGAGTGGATGAGCAGTTCTTC. Translation: CASSGVDEQFF.

In its sample, this clonotype was seen many times. V usage is TRBV5-1 and J usage is TRBJ2-5; 8 positions agree with TRBD2. This CDR3 region has 14 residues. V gave up 7 bases and J gave up 4 bases; unmatched junction bases: 9. Germline CDR1 SGHRS, CDR2 YFSETQ. The CDR3 is CASGWTSPGETQYF. In nucleotides, the CDR3 is TGCGCCAGCGGATGGACTAGCCCTGGAGAGACCCAGTACTTC. Using reference TRBV5-1 and TRBJ2-5 for the parts outside the CDR3, the full variable domain is KAGVTQTPRYLIKTRGQQVTLSCSPISGHRSVSWYQQTPGQGLQFLFEYFSETQRNKGNFPGRFSGRQFSNSRSEMNVSTLELGDSALYLCASGWTSPGETQYFGPGTRLLVL.

The table lists this clonotype with a count of one. The gene calls are TRBV12-3 or TRBV12-4 and TRBJ1-5, with D possibly matching TRBD1 (6 bases). This CDR3 is 17 amino acids long. V lost 7 bases and J lost 4, with 23 bases in between. CDR3 in amino acids: CASTSRGFVRDNQPQHF. The CDR3 DNA follows: TGTGCCAGCACCTCGAGGGGGTTTGTTCGGGATAATCAGCCCCAGCATTTT.

This clonotype came up a few times. The V gene is TRBV7-2, the J gene TRBJ2-3; tentative D call: TRBD2 (7 bases). Trimming removed 4 bases at V and 6 bases at J, with 14 bases between. The CDR3 sequence is 14 residues long. CDR1 and CDR2 from the germline V gene are SGHTA and FQGNSA. This CDR3 reads CASSSSGGRDTQYF. The CDR3 region has the DNA TGTGCCAGCAGCTCCTCGGGGGGCCGGGATACGCAGTATTTT. Filled out from reference TRBV7-2 and TRBJ2-3, the complete variable domain reads GAGVSQSPSNKVTEKGKDVELRCDPISGHTALYWYRQSLGQGLEFLIYFQGNSAPDKSGLPSDRFSAERTGGSVSTLTIQRTQQEDSAVYLCASSSSGGRDTQYFGPGTRLTVL.

This chain links TRBV5-1 with TRBJ1-2, with D unresolved. Germline CDR1 is SGHRS and CDR2 is YFSETQ. V was cut by 1 base and J by 4 bases, with 8 bases left in between. This CDR3 contains 13 residues. The CDR3 spells CASSLNPGYGYTF. The DNA for the CDR3 is TGCGCCAGCAGCTTGAATCCGGGCTATGGCTACACCTTC.

The rearrangement links TRBV7-9 to TRBJ1-2; the D gene is possibly TRBD1 (6 bases). The CDR3 is 15 residues long. Trimming left V 5 bases short and J 0 bases short, with 13 bases between. From germline, CDR1 is SEHNR and CDR2 FQNEAQ (reference sequence). The CDR3 DNA reads as TGTGCCAGCAGCGCGAGGGACACAACTAACTATGGCTACACCTTC. Its translation: CASSARDTTNYGYTF.

CDR3 sequence: CASRRGDRKGAQYF. As DNA, the CDR3 is TGTGCCAGCAGGAGGGGGGACAGGAAAGGGGCGCAGTATTTT. The V and J genes are TRBV7-2 and TRBJ2-3, with 8 bases lining up with TRBD1. The CDR3 is 14 residues long. In germline, CDR1 is SGHTA, CDR2 FQGNSA. Trimming at V came to 6 bases and at J to 10 bases, leaving 12 bases not matched to a gene.

This clonotype was detected only a few times. The V call is TRBV28, the J call TRBJ1-1; D uncertain. Germline CDR1 and CDR2: MDHEN and SYDVKM. The CDR3 totals 12 residues. Trimming pared 6 bases from V and 5 bases from J, leaving 10 bases between. CDR3 protein: CASSPGPTEAFF. CDR3 coding DNA: TGTGCCAGCAGCCCGGGCCCGACTGAAGCTTTCTTT.

V is TRBV5-1 and J is TRBJ1-1; D not certain. V was trimmed by 4 bases and J by 1 base, leaving 8 bases between them. The CDR3 sequence is 13 residues long. Germline V gene lookup returns CDR1 SGHRS and CDR2 YFSETQ. CDR3 in amino acids: CASSMDGNTEAFF. For the CDR3, the DNA is TGCGCCAGCAGCATGGACGGGAACACTGAAGCTTTCTTT.

This clonotype was detected only a few times. This chain connects TRBV6-5 to TRBJ1-1, with a weak D call TRBD1 (6 bases). CDR1 and CDR2 from the germline V gene are MNHEY and SVGAGI. V was cut by 0 bases and J by 8 bases, with 19 bases left in between. This CDR3 is 16 amino acids long. The CDR3 loop is CASSYSRDKGEREAFF. CDR3 nucleotide sequence: TGTGCCAGCAGTTACTCGAGGGACAAGGGAGAAAGGGAAGCTTTCTTT.

This clonotype appeared a single time. J is TRBJ1-1 and V is TRBV4-3; D remains ambiguous. Germline lookup yields CDR1 LGHNA and CDR2 YSLEER. V was clipped by 0 bases and J by 1 base, with 9 bases between them. The CDR3 runs to 15 residues. CDR3 nucleotide sequence: TGCGCCAGCAGCCAAGATCCGGGCGCGAACACTGAAGCTTTCTTT. It is translated as CASSQDPGANTEAFF.

The chain carries TRBV11-2 and TRBJ1-2; TRBD1 aligns across 7 bases. V shed 1 base and J 4 bases; nucleotides not matched to a gene: 12. Germline CDR1 reads SGHAT; CDR2 reads FQNNGV. This CDR3 spans 17 amino acids. The CDR3 region has the DNA TGTGCCAGCAGCTTAGCTGCGACAGGGACGGGGTCCTATGGCTACACCTTC. It is translated as CASSLAATGTGSYGYTF.

This clonotype has a count of ten or more. This chain joins TRBV4-3 and TRBJ1-6; D ambiguous. Germline V gene sequence: CDR1 LGHNA, CDR2 YSLEER. V dropped 0 bases and J dropped 10 bases, with 13 bases sitting between them. The CDR3 is 15 residues long. CDR3 coding DNA: TGCGCCAGCAGCCAAGATGTGGAGCGGGGATCACCCCTCCACTTT. This translates into CASSQDVERGSPLHF.

This clonotype was seen a handful of times. J is TRBJ2-3 and V is TRBV24-1; 13 nucleotides agree with TRBD2. In germline, CDR1 is KGHDR, CDR2 SFDVKD. This CDR3 comprises 17 residues. Trimming removed 3 bases from V and 2 bases from J; junction bases left unmatched: 4. Here the CDR3 DNA reads TGTGCCACCAGTGATACGACTAGCGGGGGGTTCACAGATACGCAGTATTTT. Amino acids: CATSDTTSGGFTDTQYF.

This clonotype was detected only a few times. The chain employs TRBV7-2 and TRBJ2-3; weak D call: TRBD2 (6 bases). CDR3 length equals 14 residues. Germline CDR1 and CDR2: SGHTA and FQGNSA. Trimming took 2 bases from V and 5 from J, leaving 11 bases between them. CDR3 amino acids: CASSLSGGEDTQYF. CDR3 DNA: TGTGCCAGCAGCTTATCTGGCGGGGAAGATACGCAGTATTTT.

The chain recombines TRBV7-2 with TRBJ2-5; the D gene is possibly TRBD2 (7 bases). The CDR3 spans 14 residues. The V end was cut by 8 bases, the J end by 2 bases, with 15 bases between. Germline assignment: CDR1 SGHTA and CDR2 FQGNSA. CDR3 residues: CASALGGPQETQYF. CDR3 sequence (DNA): TGTGCCAGCGCCTTGGGGGGGCCTCAAGAGACCCAGTACTTC. Full variable domain (outside the CDR3, taken from reference TRBV7-2 and TRBJ2-5): GAGVSQSPSNKVTEKGKDVELRCDPISGHTALYWYRQSLGQGLEFLIYFQGNSAPDKSGLPSDRFSAERTGGSVSTLTIQRTQQEDSAVYLCASALGGPQETQYFGPGTRLLVL.

In its sample, this clonotype was seen a few times. The rearrangement uses TRBV10-3 and TRBJ2-5; D is perhaps TRBD2 (6 bases). Germline CDR1 is ENHRY and CDR2 is SYGVKD. The V and J ends lost 5 bases and 2 bases respectively, with 12 bases between them. There are 14 residues in the CDR3. The CDR3 protein is CAISSGTRQETQYF. In nucleotides, the CDR3 is TGTGCCATCAGTTCCGGGACTCGACAAGAGACCCAGTACTTC.

As DNA, the CDR3 is TGCGCCAGCGGGACAGGGGGGAGAGAGACCCAGTACTTC. It specifies CASGTGGRETQYF. V usage is TRBV4-1 and J usage is TRBJ2-5; 11 nucleotides match TRBD1. Losses at the gene ends were 8 bases for V and 4 bases for J; bases not matched to a gene: 3. The CDR3 runs to 13 residues. Germline CDR1 and CDR2: MGHRA and YSYEKL.

This chain links TRBV6-2 or TRBV6-3 with TRBJ2-5, with 15 bases that match TRBD2. Trimming at V came to 6 bases and at J to 5 bases, leaving 7 bases not matched to a gene. In germline, CDR1 is MNHEY, CDR2 SVGEGT. CDR3 length: 16 amino acids. CDR3 sequence (DNA): TGTGCCAGCAGCCGGACTAGCGGGGGGGCCCTGGAGACCCAGTACTTC. Encoded protein: CASSRTSGGALETQYF.

The chain links TRBV5-1 to TRBJ2-3; unclear D gene. Germline CDR1 and CDR2: SGHRS and YFSETQ. The CDR3 is made up of 14 amino acids. Trimming removed 5 bases from V and 0 bases from J, with 10 bases in between. For the CDR3, the DNA is TGCGCCAGCAGGATCGGTACTAGCACAGATACGCAGTATTTT. Translation gives CASRIGTSTDTQYF.

This clonotype was counted a few times. This sequence joins TRBV27 and TRBJ1-2; TRBD1 is a possible D gene (5 bases). The CDR3 is made up of 13 amino acids. Germline-derived CDR1 and CDR2 are MNHEY and SMNVEV (reference sequence). Trimming cost V 6 bases and J 8 bases, with 16 bases left between them. CDR3 region: CASRPLSGEGYTF. The DNA for the CDR3 is TGTGCCAGCAGACCACTTTCGGGGGAGGGCTACACCTTC.

The rearrangement joins TRBV5-1 to TRBJ1-2, with a possible D match to TRBD1 (5 bases). In germline, CDR1 is SGHRS, CDR2 YFSETQ. Between the trimmed V and J ends, which lost 1 base and 3 bases, there was a span of 10 bases. The CDR3 has 14 amino acids. The CDR3: CASSLTGLHYGYTF. The CDR3 DNA follows: TGCGCCAGCAGCTTGACAGGACTCCACTATGGCTACACCTTC.

This clonotype was recorded a few times. The chain is built from TRBV5-1 and TRBJ1-1; 7 bases map to TRBD1. V was pared by 0 bases and J by 1 base, with 6 bases of the junction left unmatched. CDR1 is SGHRS and CDR2 is YFSETQ in the germline V gene. The CDR3 runs 16 residues. The DNA for the CDR3 is TGCGCCAGCAGCTTGGCTAGAACAGGGGCGAACACTGAAGCTTTCTTT. Amino acids: CASSLARTGANTEAFF.